The 8 T cell receptor beta chains listed next were all sequenced from one sample in a study of PD-L1 blockade in urothelial cancer. The repertoire was sequenced with immunoSEQ multiplex PCR; TCRdb's copy has only in-frame clones and lacks some. The sample comprises 70,000 to 90,000 clones, more than 75% of which are singletons, and 8% to 10% rests with the top ten. The input for sequencing was PBMCs, taken around atezolizumab (anti-PD-L1) treatment. The receptors derive from a man in his 70s with urothelial cancer.

The gene calls are TRBV6-5 and TRBJ2-7; D uncertain. Between the trimmed V and J ends, which lost 5 bases and 3 bases, there was a span of 14 bases. CDR3 length: 14 amino acids. Germline CDR1 reads MNHEY; CDR2 reads SVGAGI. The CDR3 coding sequence is TGTGCCAGCAGTACTGGAGACGGGTACTACGAGCAGTACTTC. It is translated as CASSTGDGYYEQYF.

CDR3 region: CASSSPGTGYTF. The CDR3, as DNA: TGCGCCAGCAGCTCACCCGGTACTGGCTACACCTTC. The genes are TRBV5-1 and TRBJ1-2; D not resolved. CDR1 and CDR2 (germline): SGHRS, YFSETQ. Trimming removed 3 bases from V and 7 bases from J, with 10 bases in between. This CDR3 spans 12 amino acids. Combining the CDR3 with reference TRBV5-1 and TRBJ1-2 gives the whole variable domain KAGVTQTPRYLIKTRGQQVTLSCSPISGHRSVSWYQQTPGQGLQFLFEYFSETQRNKGNFPGRFSGRQFSNSRSEMNVSTLELGDSALYLCASSSPGTGYTFGSGTRLTVV.

V and J are TRBV7-9 and TRBJ2-1, with 9 bases aligning to TRBD1. This CDR3 contains 12 residues. The V segment lost 6 bases and the J segment 9 bases; nucleotides outside the gene matches: 3. Germline CDR1 and CDR2: SEHNR and FQNEAQ (reference sequence). CDR3 in amino acids: CASSGTGTEQFF. CDR3 DNA: TGTGCCAGCAGTGGGACAGGGACTGAGCAGTTCTTC. The full variable domain, its missing parts supplied by reference TRBV7-9 and TRBJ2-1, is DTGVSQNPRHKITKRGQNVTFRCDPISEHNRLYWYRQTLGQGPEFLTYFQNEAQLEKSRLLSDRFSAERPKGSFSTLEIQRTEQGDSAMYLCASSGTGTEQFFGPGTRLTVL.

This clone was seen once. The rearrangement links TRBV11-2 to TRBJ2-5; TRBD2 matches at 7 bases. The CDR3 covers 11 residues. V shed 5 bases, J shed 8 bases, and the junction held 2 bases outside the gene matches. Germline CDR1 and CDR2: SGHAT and FQNNGV. CDR3 DNA: TGTGCCAGCAGCCGGGGGGAAACCCAGTACTTC. Its translation: CASSRGETQYF.

The chain joins TRBV5-4 to TRBJ2-1; 8 bases agree with TRBD2. The germline V gene encodes CDR1 SGHNT and CDR2 YYREEE (reference sequence). The CDR3 is made up of 14 amino acids. Unmatched junction bases numbered 10, after V lost 4 bases and J lost 10 bases. In DNA form, the CDR3 reads TGTGCCAGCAGCCTGGGACTAGATCGGAGGGAGCAGTTCTTC. Residues: CASSLGLDRREQFF. Using reference TRBV5-4 and TRBJ2-1 for the parts outside the CDR3, the full variable domain is ETGVTQSPTHLIKTRGQQVTLRCSSQSGHNTVSWYQQALGQGPQFIFQYYREEENGRGNFPPRFSGLQFPNYSSELNVNALELDDSALYLCASSLGLDRREQFFGPGTRLTVL.

The rearrangement links TRBV6-5 to TRBJ1-1; D perhaps matches TRBD1 (5 bases). Germline values: CDR1 MNHEY, CDR2 SVGAGI. The CDR3 is 15 amino acids. V lost 4 bases and J 1 base, leaving 13 bases between the germline ends. The CDR3 here is CASSLSTAPNTEAFF. In DNA, the CDR3 is TGTGCCAGCAGTTTGTCGACAGCTCCGAACACTGAAGCTTTCTTT.

For this clone: A junction boundary mismatches the germline segment, possibly from a read error. The CDR3 DNA reads TGTGCCAGCAGAAAAACAGGGGGCAAACAGCCCCAGCATTTT. Its translation: CASRKTGGKQPQHF. This chain connects TRBV6-5 to TRBJ1-5, with 9 bases aligning to TRBD1. In germline, CDR1 is MNHEY, CDR2 SVGAGI. This CDR3 has 14 residues.

This chain joins TRBV6-6 and TRBJ1-5; D is ambiguous. The germline V gene encodes CDR1 MNHNY and CDR2 SVGAGI (reference sequence). The CDR3 is made up of 14 amino acids. The V end was cut by 5 bases, the J end by 4 bases, with 12 bases between. DNA of the CDR3: TGTGCCAGCAGTAGGAGCCGGGAAAATCAGCCCCAGCATTTT. It translates to CASSRSRENQPQHF.